This TCR beta chain was identified in a study of T-cell reconstitution after alpha-beta-depleted transplantation in children. Study results and limitations: It was reported that alpha-beta T cells came from several hundred expanded graft clones (about two months after transplant). The main origin of T-cell counts and diversity one year after transplant was newly produced T cells.

Preparation of the TCRbeta library used unique molecular identifiers. TCRdb independently ran MiXCR on the PCR reads; one entry per CDR3 protein. Of about 210,000 distinct CDR3 sequences in the sample, approximately 15% are singletons; the top ten hold around 45%. The V gene's germline CDR1 is SGHAT and CDR2 FQNNGV. Trimming shortened V by 0 bases and J by 1 base, and 10 bases separated the two germline ends. This CDR3 is built from 15 residues. For this clonotype: What it recognizes is unknown.

The TCR sequence derives from a male patient aged 2-9 years who had a stem cell transplant for acute lymphoblastic leukemia, so the T cells may come from the graft donor. The source was PBMCs, mostly from graft donor cells, collected 360 days after TCRalphabeta/CD19-depleted stem cell transplant. The chain couples TRBV11-2 to TRBJ2-7; D call uncertain. The CDR3 protein is CASSLESWGSYEQYF. In DNA form, the CDR3 reads TGTGCCAGCAGCTTAGAAAGTTGGGGATCCTACGAGCAGTACTTC.